The rows below give T cell receptor beta chains drawn from one sample of a study of T cells in Graves' hyperthyroidism and ophthalmopathy. MiXCR, applied by TCRdb to the multiplex PCR reads, yields one record per CDR3 protein. This sample carries about 710,000 distinct CDR3 sequences, roughly 15% of them seen once, and the ten largest clones take about 8.4%. The sequenced sample consisted of blood. These receptors were taken from a man between 18 and 35 years old with Graves' hyperthyroidism. CDR3s include the opening cysteine and the closing phenylalanine or tryptophan.

V gene	J gene	CDR3 protein
TRBV6-1	TRBJ2-1	CASSTPESSYNEQFF
TRBV12-3/TRBV12-4	TRBJ1-4	CASSSGQRDEKLFF
TRBV20-1	TRBJ1-4	CSARGAGGNDEKLFF
TRBV6-1	TRBJ1-1	CASSWGTLNTEAFF
TRBV10-3	TRBJ2-4	CAISGEGTAENIQYF
TRBV4-2	TRBJ2-7	CASSHSTGGSYEQYF
TRBV6-2/TRBV6-3	TRBJ2-5	CASSYSRRGGETQYF
TRBV19	TRBJ2-3	CAGTGADTQYF
TRBV7-9	TRBJ2-5	CASSTRTSGRWETQYF
TRBV15	TRBJ2-1	CATSPDLRGSNEQFF
TRBV9	TRBJ2-3	CASSVEGRGTDTQYF
TRBV2	TRBJ1-1	CASSENGRNTEAFF
TRBV29-1	TRBJ1-5	CSVVTGTGVQPQHF
TRBV19	TRBJ2-6	CASSISGSGANVLTF
TRBV28	TRBJ2-2	CASKLAGNTGELFF
TRBV27	TRBJ1-1	CASSSRQGHTEAFF
TRBV6-2/TRBV6-3	TRBJ2-1	CASDYSEEQFF
TRBV20-1	TRBJ1-5	CSARGTGTYYSNQPQHF
TRBV24-1	TRBJ2-1	CATSDPGLAGLYEQFF
TRBV10-2	TRBJ2-7	CASLRGGDSYEQYF
TRBV28	TRBJ2-1	CASSSPGQITYGEQFF
TRBV30	TRBJ2-2	CAWKFRDWNTGELSF
TRBV6-1	TRBJ1-2	CASSEARDRLYGYTF
TRBV10-3	TRBJ1-4	CAISGRVGEKLFF